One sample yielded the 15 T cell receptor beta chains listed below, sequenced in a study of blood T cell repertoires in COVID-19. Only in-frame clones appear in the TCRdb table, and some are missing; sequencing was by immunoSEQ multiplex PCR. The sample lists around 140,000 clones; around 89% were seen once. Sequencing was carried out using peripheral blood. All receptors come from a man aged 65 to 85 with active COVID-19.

CDR3 DNA sequence: TGCAGCGTAGCGGGAGTCGTAAATGAGCAGTTCTTC. This translates into CSVAGVVNEQFF. This sequence joins TRBV29-1 and TRBJ2-1; 8 bases fit TRBD2. V was clipped by 6 bases and J by 7 bases; unmatched bases: 5. The CDR3 loop spans 12 amino acids. Germline V gives CDR1 SQVTM, CDR2 ANQGSEA.

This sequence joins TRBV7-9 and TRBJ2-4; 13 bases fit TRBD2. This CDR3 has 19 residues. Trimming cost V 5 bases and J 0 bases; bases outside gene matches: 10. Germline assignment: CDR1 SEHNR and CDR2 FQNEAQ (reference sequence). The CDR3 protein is CASSARTSGGSLAKNIQYF. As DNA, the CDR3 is TGTGCCAGCAGCGCGCGGACTAGCGGGGGATCACTAGCCAAAAACATTCAGTACTTC.

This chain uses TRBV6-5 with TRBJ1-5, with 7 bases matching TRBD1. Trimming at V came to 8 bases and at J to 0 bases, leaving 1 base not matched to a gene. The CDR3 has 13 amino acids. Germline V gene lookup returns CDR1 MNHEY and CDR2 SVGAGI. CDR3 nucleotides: TGTGCCAGCCGACAGGGTAGCAATCAGCCCCAGCATTTT. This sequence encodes CASRQGSNQPQHF.

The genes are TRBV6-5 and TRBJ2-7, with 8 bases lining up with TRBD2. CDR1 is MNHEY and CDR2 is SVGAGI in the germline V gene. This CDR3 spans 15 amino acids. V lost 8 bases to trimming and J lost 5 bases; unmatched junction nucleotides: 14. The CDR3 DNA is TGTGCCAGCGCCTCGGGGGGGCCCCTAGCCAACGAGCAGTACTTC. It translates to CASASGGPLANEQYF.

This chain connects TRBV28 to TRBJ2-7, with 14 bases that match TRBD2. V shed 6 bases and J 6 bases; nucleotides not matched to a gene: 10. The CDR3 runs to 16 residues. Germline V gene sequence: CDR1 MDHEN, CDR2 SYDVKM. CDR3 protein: CASRGTSGSGYGEQYF. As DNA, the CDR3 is TGTGCCAGCAGGGGGACTAGCGGGAGCGGTTATGGCGAGCAGTACTTC. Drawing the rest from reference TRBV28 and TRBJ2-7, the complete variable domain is DVKVTQSSRYLVKRTGEKVFLECVQDMDHENMFWYRQDPGLGLRLIYFSYDVKMKEKGDIPEGYSVSREKKERFSLILESASTNQTSMYLCASRGTSGSGYGEQYFGPGTRLTVT.

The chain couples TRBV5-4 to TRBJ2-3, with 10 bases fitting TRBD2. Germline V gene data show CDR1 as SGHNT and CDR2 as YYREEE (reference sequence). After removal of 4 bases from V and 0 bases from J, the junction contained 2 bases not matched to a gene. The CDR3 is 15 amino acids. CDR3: CASSRTSGSTDTQYF. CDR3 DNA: TGTGCCAGCAGCCGGACTAGCGGTAGCACAGATACGCAGTATTTT.

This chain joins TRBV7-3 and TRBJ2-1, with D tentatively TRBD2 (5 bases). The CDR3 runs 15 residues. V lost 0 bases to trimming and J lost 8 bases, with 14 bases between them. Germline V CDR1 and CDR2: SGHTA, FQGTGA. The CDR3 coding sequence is TGTGCCAGCAGCTTAACGTCCGGGTTCGGGGATGAGCAGTTCTTC. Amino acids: CASSLTSGFGDEQFF.

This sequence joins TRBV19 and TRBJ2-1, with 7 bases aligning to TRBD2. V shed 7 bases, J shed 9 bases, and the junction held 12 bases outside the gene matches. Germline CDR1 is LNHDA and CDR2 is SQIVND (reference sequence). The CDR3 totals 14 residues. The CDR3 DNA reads TGTGCCAGTACTATCACAGGACTAGTCGGTGAGCAGTTCTTC. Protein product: CASTITGLVGEQFF. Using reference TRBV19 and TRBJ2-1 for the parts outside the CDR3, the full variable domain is DGGITQSPKYLFRKEGQNVTLSCEQNLNHDAMYWYRQDPGQGLRLIYYSQIVNDFQKGDIAEGYSVSREKKESFPLTVTSAQKNPTAFYLCASTITGLVGEQFFGPGTRLTVL.

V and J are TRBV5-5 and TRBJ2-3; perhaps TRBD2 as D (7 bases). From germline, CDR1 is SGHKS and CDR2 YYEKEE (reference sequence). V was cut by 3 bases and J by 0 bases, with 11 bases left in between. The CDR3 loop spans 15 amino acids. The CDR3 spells CASSSAGASTDTQYF. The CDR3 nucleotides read TGTGCCAGCAGCTCCGCGGGGGCTAGCACAGATACGCAGTATTTT.

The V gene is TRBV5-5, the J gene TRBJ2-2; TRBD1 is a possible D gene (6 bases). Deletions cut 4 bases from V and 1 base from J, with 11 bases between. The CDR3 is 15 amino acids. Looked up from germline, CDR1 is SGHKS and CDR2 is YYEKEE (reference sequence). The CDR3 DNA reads TGTGCCAGCAGCCCCCAGACAGGGAACACCGGGGAGCTGTTTTTT. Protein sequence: CASSPQTGNTGELFF.

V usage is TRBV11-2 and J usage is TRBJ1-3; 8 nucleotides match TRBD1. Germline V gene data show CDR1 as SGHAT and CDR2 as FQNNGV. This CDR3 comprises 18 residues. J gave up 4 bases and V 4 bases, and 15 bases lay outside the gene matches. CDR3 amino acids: CASSYRGLGTGQGNTIYF. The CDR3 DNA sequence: TGTGCCAGCAGCTACCGAGGTTTGGGGACAGGCCAAGGAAACACCATATATTTT. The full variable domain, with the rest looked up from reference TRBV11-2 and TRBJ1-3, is EAGVAQSPRYKIIEKRQSVAFWCNPISGHATLYWYQQILGQGPKLLIQFQNNGVVDDSQLPKDRFSAERLKGVDSTLKIQPAKLEDSAVYLCASSYRGLGTGQGNTIYFGEGSWLTVV.

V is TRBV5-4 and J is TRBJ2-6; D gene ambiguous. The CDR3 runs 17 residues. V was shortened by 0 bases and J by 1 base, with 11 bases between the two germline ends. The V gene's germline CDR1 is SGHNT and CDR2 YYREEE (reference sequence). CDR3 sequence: CASSLVRSYSGANVLTF. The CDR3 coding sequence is TGTGCCAGCAGCTTGGTCAGGTCCTATTCTGGGGCCAACGTCCTGACTTTC.

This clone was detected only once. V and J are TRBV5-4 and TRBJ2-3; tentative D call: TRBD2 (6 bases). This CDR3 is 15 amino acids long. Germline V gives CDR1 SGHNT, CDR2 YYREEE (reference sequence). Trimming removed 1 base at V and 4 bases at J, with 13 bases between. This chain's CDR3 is CASSLFAGRADTQYF. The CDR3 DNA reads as TGTGCCAGCAGCTTGTTTGCGGGAAGAGCAGATACGCAGTATTTT.

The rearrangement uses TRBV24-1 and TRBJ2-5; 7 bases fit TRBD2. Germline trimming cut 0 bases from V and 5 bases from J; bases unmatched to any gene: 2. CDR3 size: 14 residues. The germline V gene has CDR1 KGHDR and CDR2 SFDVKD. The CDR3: CATSDLSGTETQYF. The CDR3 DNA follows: TGTGCCACCAGTGATTTGAGCGGGACGGAGACCCAGTACTTC.

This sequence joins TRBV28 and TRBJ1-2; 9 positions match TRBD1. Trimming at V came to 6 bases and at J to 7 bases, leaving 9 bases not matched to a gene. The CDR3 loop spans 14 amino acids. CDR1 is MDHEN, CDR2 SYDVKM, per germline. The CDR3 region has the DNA TGTGCCAGCAGCACCGGGACAGGGTCTTTTGGCTACACCTTC. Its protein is CASSTGTGSFGYTF.